This T cell receptor beta chain was identified during a study of T-cell memory formation after mild COVID-19. Overall study results and limits: Pre-infection memory contained some responding clones, which suggested that cross-reactive memory had joined.

This clonotype has just a few counts. Its antigen is still unknown. TCR alpha and TCR beta cDNA libraries carrying sample barcodes and UMIs came from 5'RACE with constant-segment primers. TCRdb reanalysed the 5' RACE reads using MiXCR and keeps one entry per CDR3 protein. The sample has hundreds of thousands of distinct CDR3 sequences; roughly 21% are singletons. Trimming removed 7 bases from V and 3 bases from J; junction bases left unmatched: 6. This CDR3 region has 14 residues. Germline values: CDR1 MNHNS, CDR2 SASEGT. The receptor was derived from an adult woman who had mild COVID-19 (a few samples of this study predate the infection). Cell type and time point are not known. Sequenced material: PBMCs or a T cell subset sorted from them (not recorded which). The gene calls are TRBV6-1 and TRBJ2-5; 9 nucleotides match TRBD1. The CDR3 nucleotides are TGTGCCAGCATCCAAGACAGGGGGAAAGAGACCCAGTACTTC. Its translation is CASIQDRGKETQYF.